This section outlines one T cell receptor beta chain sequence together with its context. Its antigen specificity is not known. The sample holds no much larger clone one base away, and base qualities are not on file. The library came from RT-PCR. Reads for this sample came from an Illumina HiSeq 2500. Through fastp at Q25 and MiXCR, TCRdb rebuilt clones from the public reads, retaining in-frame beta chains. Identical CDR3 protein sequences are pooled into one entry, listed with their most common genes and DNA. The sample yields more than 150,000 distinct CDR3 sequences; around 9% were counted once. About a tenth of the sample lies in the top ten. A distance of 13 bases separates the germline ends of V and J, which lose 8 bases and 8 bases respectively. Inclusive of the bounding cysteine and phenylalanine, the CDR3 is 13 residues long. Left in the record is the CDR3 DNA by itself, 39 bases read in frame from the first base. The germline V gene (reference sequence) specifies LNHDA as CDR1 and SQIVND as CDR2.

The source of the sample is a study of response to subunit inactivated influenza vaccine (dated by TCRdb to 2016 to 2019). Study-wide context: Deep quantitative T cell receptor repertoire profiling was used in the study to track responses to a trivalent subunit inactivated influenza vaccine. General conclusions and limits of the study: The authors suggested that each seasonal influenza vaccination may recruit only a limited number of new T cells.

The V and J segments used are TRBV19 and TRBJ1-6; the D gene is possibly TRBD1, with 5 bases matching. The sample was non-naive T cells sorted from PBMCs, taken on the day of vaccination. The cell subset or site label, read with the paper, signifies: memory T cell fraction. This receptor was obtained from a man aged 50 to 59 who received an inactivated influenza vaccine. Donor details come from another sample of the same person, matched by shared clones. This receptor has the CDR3 CASCARADSPLHF. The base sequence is TGTGCCAGTTGTGCCAGGGCTGATTCACCCCTCCACTTT.